Listed here are 23 T cell receptor beta chains from one sample, sequenced in a study of OX40 agonist ivuxolimab in advanced cancers. Here immunoSEQ multiplex PCR was the method, and the copy in TCRdb shows in-frame clones only, minus some. This table has about 70,000 clones, about 82% appearing once. Source: CD4+ or CD8+ T cells sorted from blood, taken in a trial of the OX40 agonist ivuxolimab. The receptors originated from an adult with an advanced solid tumor such as melanoma, head and neck, liver or kidney cancer.

V usage is TRBV5-6 and J usage is TRBJ2-2, with D possibly matching TRBD1 (6 bases). The CDR3 spans 14 residues. V was shortened by 5 bases and J by 1 base, with 9 bases between the two germline ends. The germline V gene has CDR1 SGHDT and CDR2 YYEEEE. The DNA for the CDR3 is TGTGCCAGCAGGTTGACAGGGAACACCGGGGAGCTGTTTTTT. Amino acid sequence: CASRLTGNTGELFF.

The gene calls are TRBV5-5 and TRBJ1-5, with 7 positions matching TRBD1. Germline CDR1 and CDR2: SGHKS and YYEKEE (reference sequence). The CDR3 length is 15 residues. With V trimmed by 5 bases and J by 3 bases, 8 bases remained unmatched. The CDR3 region is CASRSGQGVNQPQHF. The CDR3 DNA follows: TGTGCCAGCAGGTCTGGGCAGGGGGTCAATCAGCCCCAGCATTTT.

The chain links TRBV19 to TRBJ2-2; 8 nucleotides line up with TRBD1. V shed 5 bases and J 3 bases; nucleotides not matched to a gene: 8. Germline V gene data show CDR1 as LNHDA and CDR2 as SQIVND (reference sequence). CDR3 length equals 16 residues. The CDR3 spells CASSSLQGAYTGELFF. The CDR3 DNA sequence: TGTGCCAGTAGTTCGCTCCAGGGGGCCTACACCGGGGAGCTGTTTTTT.

The table lists this clone with a count of one. V is TRBV6-5 and J is TRBJ2-6; D might be TRBD1 (5 bases). CDR1 MNHEY and CDR2 SVGAGI come from the germline V gene. The CDR3 contains 14 residues. The V end lost 8 bases, the J end lost 4 bases, and 12 bases lay between the germline ends. CDR3 protein: CASLLGAGANVLTF. For the CDR3, the DNA is TGTGCCAGCCTCCTAGGGGCCGGGGCCAACGTCCTGACTTTC.

The chain couples TRBV2 to TRBJ1-2; D perhaps matches TRBD1 (5 bases). This CDR3 contains 13 residues. With 3 bases removed from V and 2 bases from J, the gap between germline ends came to 7 bases. Germline V gives CDR1 SNHLY, CDR2 FYNNEI. Here the CDR3 DNA reads TGTGCCAGCAGTGAGGAGGGGAACTATGGCTACACCTTC. This sequence encodes CASSEEGNYGYTF. The full variable domain, with the rest looked up from reference TRBV2 and TRBJ1-2, is EPEVTQTPSHQVTQMGQEVILRCVPISNHLYFYWYRQILGQKVEFLVSFYNNEISEKSEIFDDQFSVERPDGSNFTLKIRSTKLEDSAMYFCASSEEGNYGYTFGSGTRLTVV.

This sequence joins TRBV6-6 and TRBJ2-7; 8 nucleotides agree with TRBD1. The CDR3 is 14 residues long. Germline values: CDR1 MNHNY, CDR2 SVGAGI (reference sequence). Unmatched junction bases numbered 8, after V lost 7 bases and J lost 3 bases. CDR3 coding DNA: TGTGCCAGCACCAGGGCAGGGGGCGGCTACGAGCAGTACTTC. Translation gives CASTRAGGGYEQYF.

The chain joins TRBV7-9 to TRBJ1-4; D call uncertain. CDR1 SEHNR and CDR2 FQNEAQ come from the germline V gene (reference sequence). The CDR3 extends over 12 amino acids. The ends were cut back, 10 bases at V and 1 base at J, with 7 bases in the middle. This CDR3 reads CATSRTNEKLFF. The DNA of the CDR3 is TGTGCCACATCTAGAACTAATGAAAAACTGTTTTTT.

A few counts support this clone. This chain connects TRBV11-2 to TRBJ2-3; D possibly corresponds to TRBD2 (6 bases). Germline CDR1 SGHAT, CDR2 FQNNGV. The V gene lost 1 base and the J gene lost 4 bases, with 12 bases spanning the gap. CDR3 length equals 15 residues. CDR3 nucleotides: TGTGCCAGCAGCTTAGGGGGGGTCTCAGCAGATACGCAGTATTTT. Translation gives CASSLGGVSADTQYF.

The chain couples TRBV15 to TRBJ2-5; possible D gene TRBD2, 7 bases. Germline CDR1 and CDR2: LNHNV and YYDKDF (reference sequence). This CDR3 comprises 16 residues. The V gene lost 1 base and the J gene lost 3 bases, with 15 bases spanning the gap. DNA for the CDR3: TGTGCCACCAGCAGAGTTGGGGGGGCAAAAGAAGAGACCCAGTACTTC. Protein sequence: CATSRVGGAKEETQYF.

The chain joins TRBV6-1 to TRBJ1-3; no clear D. CDR1 is MNHNS and CDR2 is SASEGT in the germline V gene. Trimming removed 3 bases at V and 4 bases at J, with 10 bases between. The CDR3 loop spans 14 amino acids. CDR3 sequence reads: CASSETWAGNTIYF. CDR3 DNA: TGTGCCAGCAGTGAGACCTGGGCCGGAAACACCATATATTTT.

This clone was counted once. The rearrangement uses TRBV20-1 and TRBJ2-1; unclear D gene. Trimming removed 6 bases from V and 9 bases from J, with 12 bases in between. Germline V gene data show CDR1 as DFQATT and CDR2 as SNEGSKA (reference sequence). This CDR3 contains 11 residues. CDR3 DNA: TGCAGTGCGAGACCCCTGGGTGAGCAGTTCTTC. This codes for CSARPLGEQFF.

The V and J genes are TRBV7-8 and TRBJ1-5; D is undetermined. Trimming stripped 3 bases from V and 0 bases from J, with 9 bases between. Germline V gives CDR1 SGHVS, CDR2 FQNEAQ. The CDR3 length is 15 residues. The CDR3 DNA reads TGTGCCAGCAGCTTTTCAGCTTATAGCAATCAGCCCCAGCATTTT. The encoded protein is CASSFSAYSNQPQHF.

With respect to this clone: The junction differs from germline at one of its ends, possibly a read error. The chain has TRBV18 and TRBJ1-2, with 8 bases fitting TRBD1. The CDR3 totals 13 residues. Germline V lookup: CDR1 KGHSH, CDR2 LQKENI. DNA for the CDR3: TGTACCAGCTCGCCCGACAGGGGATATGGCTACACCTTC. Protein sequence: CTSSPDRGYGYTF. The whole variable domain, filled in from reference TRBV18 and TRBJ1-2, reads NAGVMQNPRHLVRRRGQEARLRCSPMKGHSHVYWYRQLPEEGLKFMVYLQKENIIDESGMPKERFSAEFPKEGPSILRIQQVVRGDSAAYFCTSSPDRGYGYTFGSGTRLTVV.

The chain recombines TRBV30 with TRBJ1-3; possibly TRBD1 for D (6 bases). With 3 bases removed from V and 0 bases from J, the gap between germline ends came to 9 bases. Germline CDR1 and CDR2: GTSNPN and SVGIG (reference sequence). The CDR3 has 14 amino acids. The CDR3 DNA sequence: TGTGCCTGGAGAAGGACAGTCTCTGGAAACACCATATATTTT. Residues: CAWRRTVSGNTIYF.

In its sample, this clone was seen once. The V gene is TRBV5-6, the J gene TRBJ1-4; D not resolved. Germline V gene data show CDR1 as SGHDT and CDR2 as YYEEEE. Trimming shortened V by 0 bases and J by 6 bases, and 9 bases separated the two germline ends. The CDR3 contains 14 residues. The CDR3 region has the DNA TGTGCCAGCAGCTTGGGGGGAGTCGATGAAAAACTGTTTTTT. This gives the protein CASSLGGVDEKLFF.

This chain uses TRBV19 with TRBJ2-3; D might be TRBD2 (6 bases). Germline CDR1 and CDR2: LNHDA and SQIVND (reference sequence). V was cut by 5 bases and J by 4 bases, with 13 bases left in between. This CDR3 contains 14 residues. CDR3 region: CASSLGGGPDTQYF. Here the CDR3 DNA reads TGTGCCAGTAGTTTGGGGGGAGGCCCAGATACGCAGTATTTT.

The chain carries TRBV27 and TRBJ1-3, with D perhaps TRBD1 (5 bases). This CDR3 comprises 14 residues. The V gene's germline CDR1 is MNHEY and CDR2 SMNVEV (reference sequence). Deletions cut 8 bases from V and 0 bases from J, with 11 bases between. CDR3 in DNA: TGTGCCAGCCGTGGCAGGGTCTCTGGAAACACCATATATTTT. Translating it yields CASRGRVSGNTIYF.

This chain joins TRBV18 and TRBJ1-3; 7 nucleotides agree with TRBD1. The germline V gene has CDR1 KGHSH and CDR2 LQKENI. With V trimmed by 3 bases and J by 4 bases, 6 bases remained unmatched. CDR3 length: 15 amino acids. The CDR3 nucleotides are TGTGCCAGCTCACCGGAGACAGGGCCGGGAAACACCATATATTTT. This codes for CASSPETGPGNTIYF.

The sample holds a few counts of this clone. The chain links TRBV7-2 to TRBJ1-1; 7 nucleotides agree with TRBD1. The V segment lost 0 bases and the J segment 10 bases; nucleotides outside the gene matches: 5. The CDR3 has 13 amino acids. Germline loops: CDR1 SGHTA, CDR2 FQGNSA. The CDR3 spells CASSLAPTGRAFF. DNA of the CDR3: TGTGCCAGCAGCTTAGCGCCGACAGGGAGAGCTTTCTTT.

In its sample, this clone was seen a few times. This rearrangement joins TRBV6-1 to TRBJ1-6, with 10 bases aligning to TRBD1. Germline CDR1 reads MNHNS; CDR2 reads SASEGT. The CDR3 runs to 14 residues. With V trimmed by 7 bases and J by 10 bases, 7 bases remained unmatched. CDR3 nucleotides: TGTGCCAGCACCCGGACAGGGGGAAAATCACCCCTCCACTTT. Its translation is CASTRTGGKSPLHF.

This rearrangement joins TRBV11-2 to TRBJ1-1; 7 bases match TRBD1. CDR1 and CDR2 (germline): SGHAT, FQNNGV. The trim removed 7 bases at V and 6 bases at J, leaving 8 bases unmatched. The CDR3 contains 13 residues. The CDR3 DNA sequence: TGTGCCAGCATCATACAAGGGACAGCTGAAGCTTTCTTT. It encodes CASIIQGTAEAFF.

The chain couples TRBV9 to TRBJ2-3, with D maybe TRBD2 (6 bases). The germline CDR1 and CDR2 sequences are SGDLS and YYNGEE. V was pared by 0 bases and J by 4 bases, with 18 bases between. The CDR3 has 17 amino acids. CDR3 region: CASSVENYGGPADTQYF. DNA of the CDR3: TGTGCCAGCAGCGTAGAGAACTACGGAGGGCCCGCAGATACGCAGTATTTT.

The CDR3 spells CASSLGHLTGELFF. DNA of the CDR3: TGTGCCAGCAGTCTCGGACACCTCACCGGGGAGCTGTTTTTT. The V gene is TRBV27, the J gene TRBJ2-2; a possible D gene is TRBD1 (5 bases). CDR3 length: 14 residues. Per the germline V gene, CDR1 is MNHEY and CDR2 is SMNVEV (reference sequence). Trimming cost V 5 bases and J 4 bases, with 11 bases left between them.